The rows below give T cell receptor beta chains drawn from one sample of a study of CD8 T cells in ankylosing spondylitis. TCRdb processed the 5' RACE reads anew with MiXCR; each CDR3 protein has one entry. The table includes a few hundred thousand distinct CDR3 sequences, 20% detected once. Sequencing used blood, either unsorted or a sorted T cell fraction (not recorded which). The receptors originated from a male donor with ankylosing spondylitis or in good health (not recorded which). CDR3s include the opening cysteine and the closing phenylalanine or tryptophan. Size is omitted from some rows. Given values are once, few, many or a class for expanded clones.

abundance	v_gene	CDR3aa
many	TRBV12-3/TRBV12-4	CASSPPPYNEQFF
few	TRBV5-1	CASRGQEEGTQYF
few	TRBV6-5	CASSSPGYSPLHF
few	TRBV9	CASSAGRSGYTF
few	TRBV5-1	CASSLLRTGGANLGGDTQYF
few	TRBV19	CASSTSLVQLNNEQFF
NA	TRBV28	CASSETGTGRNEKLFF
few	TRBV12-3/TRBV12-4	CASSFFGQGVRGYTF
NA	TRBV5-1	CASSLAAGTGELFF
few	TRBV28	CASSPTAGILFF
NA	TRBV7-2	CASSQVDEEGGTDTQYF
many	TRBV3-1	CASRGMNTEAFF
once	TRBV7-9	CASRSGGVSGNTIYF
few	TRBV3-1	CASSDLPNSNQPQHF
few	TRBV27	CASSITANTGELFF
few	TRBV12-3/TRBV12-4	CASAPSGAANTGELFF
NA	TRBV5-1	CASSLPGTSGFHEQFF
many	TRBV5-1	CASRFQGADTQYF
NA	TRBV20-1	CSASKRASGGTTDTQYF
few	TRBV27	CASSLFSAGGTDTQYF
many	TRBV5-1	CASSLTSGGALNEQFF
many	TRBV27	CASSPTGVVRTQYF
few	TRBV7-9	CASGSVILNTEAFF
NA	TRBV14	CASSQEARLAGTGETQYF
many	TRBV20-1	CSAQLAGGPSYNEQFF
few	TRBV7-6	CASSRSDRADNEQFF
NA	TRBV5-1	CASSLPGPMNTEAFF
NA	TRBV6-1	CASRRPGQGEKLFF
few	TRBV20-1	CSATRPHTDTQYF
once	TRBV20-1	CSARGTDYGYTF
once	TRBV3-1	CASSQTNNEQFF
NA	TRBV6-2/TRBV6-3	CASSAQGASTGELFF
many	TRBV20-1	CSAREETQYF
once	TRBV3-1	CASSQVAGRFAKNIQYF
NA	TRBV12-3/TRBV12-4	CASNLGDTQYF
few	TRBV5-1	CASSATDRVPETQYF
NA	TRBV3-1	CASRLGQNSPLHF
NA	TRBV4-1	CASSNAMDRVVGATQYF
NA	TRBV29-1	CSVGRSGGF
few	TRBV4-2	CASSQLGNIQYF
NA	TRBV12-3/TRBV12-4	CASSPERDTEAFF
NA	TRBV15	CATSRVRGGGSNQPQHF
NA	TRBV11-1	CASSRTSTENTGELFF
NA	TRBV7-8	CASSFKRGTQFF
NA	TRBV5-1	CASQGTGGMNTEAFF
few	TRBV2	CATPAGTFSGDTQYF
few	TRBV20-1	CSAPGWTGNTEAFF
few	TRBV12-3/TRBV12-4	CASSHSQGDYGYTF
many	TRBV9	CASSPGLAEETQYF
NA	TRBV12-3/TRBV12-4	CASSLGDRNNQPQHF
many	TRBV28	CASGTGNNRYTF
NA	TRBV7-2	CASSPNPDRETQYF
NA	TRBV7-2	CASSLGSFSNTGELFF